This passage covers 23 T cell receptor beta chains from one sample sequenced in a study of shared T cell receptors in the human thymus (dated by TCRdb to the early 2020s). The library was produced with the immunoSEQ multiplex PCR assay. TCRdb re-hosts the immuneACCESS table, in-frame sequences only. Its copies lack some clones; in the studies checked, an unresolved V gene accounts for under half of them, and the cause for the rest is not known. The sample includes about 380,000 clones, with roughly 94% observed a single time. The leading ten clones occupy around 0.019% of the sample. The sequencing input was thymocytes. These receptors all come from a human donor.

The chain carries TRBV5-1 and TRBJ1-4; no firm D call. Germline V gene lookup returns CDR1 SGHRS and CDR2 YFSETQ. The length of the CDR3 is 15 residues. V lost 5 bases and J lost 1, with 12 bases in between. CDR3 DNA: TGCGCCAGCAGGGCCCTTCCCATAACTAATGAAAAACTGTTTTTT. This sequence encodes CASRALPITNEKLFF.

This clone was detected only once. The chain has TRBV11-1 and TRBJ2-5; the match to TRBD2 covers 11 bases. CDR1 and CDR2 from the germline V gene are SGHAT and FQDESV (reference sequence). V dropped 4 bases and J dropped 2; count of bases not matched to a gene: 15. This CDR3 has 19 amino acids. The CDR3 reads CASSSPYSGGLAVQETQYF. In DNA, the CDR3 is TGTGCCAGCAGCTCCCCGTATTCAGGGGGACTAGCGGTGCAAGAGACCCAGTACTTC.

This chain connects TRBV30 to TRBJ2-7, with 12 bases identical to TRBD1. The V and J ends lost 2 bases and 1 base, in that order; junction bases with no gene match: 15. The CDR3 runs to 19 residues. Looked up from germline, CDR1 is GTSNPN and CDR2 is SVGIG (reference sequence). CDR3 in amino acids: CAWSSTRDRGRLGSYEQYF. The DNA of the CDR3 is TGTGCCTGGAGTTCAACCCGGGACAGGGGGCGCTTGGGATCCTACGAGCAGTACTTC.

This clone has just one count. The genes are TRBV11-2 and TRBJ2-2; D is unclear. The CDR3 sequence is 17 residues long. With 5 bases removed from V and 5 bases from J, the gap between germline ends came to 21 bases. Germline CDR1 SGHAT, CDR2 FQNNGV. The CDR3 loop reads CASSRTGSFLWTGELFF. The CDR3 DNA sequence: TGTGCCAGCAGCCGCACCGGGTCCTTCTTGTGGACCGGGGAGCTGTTTTTT.

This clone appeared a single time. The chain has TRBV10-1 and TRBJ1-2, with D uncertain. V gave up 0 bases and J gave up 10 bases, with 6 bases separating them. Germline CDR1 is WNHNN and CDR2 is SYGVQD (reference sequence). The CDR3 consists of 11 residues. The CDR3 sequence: CASSESTPYTF. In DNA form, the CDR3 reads TGCGCCAGCAGTGAGTCGACTCCCTACACCTTC.

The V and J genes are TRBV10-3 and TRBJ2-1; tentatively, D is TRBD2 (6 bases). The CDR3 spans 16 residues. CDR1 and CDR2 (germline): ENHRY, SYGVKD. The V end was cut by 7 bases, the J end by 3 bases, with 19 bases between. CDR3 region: CAINGGVAGFYNEQFF. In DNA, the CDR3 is TGTGCCATCAACGGTGGGGTGGCGGGGTTCTACAATGAGCAGTTCTTC.

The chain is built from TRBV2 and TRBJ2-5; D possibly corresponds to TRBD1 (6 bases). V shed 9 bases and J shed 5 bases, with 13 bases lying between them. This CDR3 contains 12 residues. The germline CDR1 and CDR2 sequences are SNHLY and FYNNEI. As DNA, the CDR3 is TGTGCCAGGTTGGGGGCTAGGGAGACCCAGTACTTC. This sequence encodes CARLGARETQYF.

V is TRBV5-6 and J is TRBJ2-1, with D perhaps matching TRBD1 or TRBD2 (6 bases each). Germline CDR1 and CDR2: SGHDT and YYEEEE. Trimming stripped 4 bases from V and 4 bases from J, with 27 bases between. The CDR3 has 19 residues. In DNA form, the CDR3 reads TGTGCCAGCAGCCCTTGGGGGGCTACTCTGCAGGGCTTATACAATGAGCAGTTCTTC. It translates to CASSPWGATLQGLYNEQFF.

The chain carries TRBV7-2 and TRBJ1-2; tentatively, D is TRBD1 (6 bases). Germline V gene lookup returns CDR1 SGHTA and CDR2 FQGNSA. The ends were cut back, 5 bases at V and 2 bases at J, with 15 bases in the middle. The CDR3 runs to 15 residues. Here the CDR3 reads CASSQIQGSNYGYTF. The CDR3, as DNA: TGTGCCAGCAGCCAAATACAGGGCTCGAACTATGGCTACACCTTC.

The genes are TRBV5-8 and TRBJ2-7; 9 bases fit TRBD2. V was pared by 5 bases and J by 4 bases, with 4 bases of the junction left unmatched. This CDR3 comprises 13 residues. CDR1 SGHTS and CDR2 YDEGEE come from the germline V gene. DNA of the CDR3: TGTGCCAGCAGGTCGCTAGCGGGATACGAGCAGTACTTC. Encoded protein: CASRSLAGYEQYF.

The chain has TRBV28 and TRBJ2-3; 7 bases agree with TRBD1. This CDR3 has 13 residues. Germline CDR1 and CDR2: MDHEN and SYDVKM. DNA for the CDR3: TGTGCAGGGCAGGGGGACATAGGGGATACGCAGTATTTT. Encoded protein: CAGQGDIGDTQYF.

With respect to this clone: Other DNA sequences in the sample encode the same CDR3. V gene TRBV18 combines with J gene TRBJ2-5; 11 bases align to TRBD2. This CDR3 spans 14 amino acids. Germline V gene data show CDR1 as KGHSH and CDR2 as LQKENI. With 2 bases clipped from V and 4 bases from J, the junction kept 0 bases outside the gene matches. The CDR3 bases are TGTGCCAGCTCACCAGGACTAGCGGGAGAGACCCAGTACTTC. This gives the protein CASSPGLAGETQYF.

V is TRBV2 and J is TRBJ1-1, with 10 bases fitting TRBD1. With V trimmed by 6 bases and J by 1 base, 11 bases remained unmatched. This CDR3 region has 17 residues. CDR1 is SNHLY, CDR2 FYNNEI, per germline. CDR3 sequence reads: CASSSRQGAMWNTEAFF. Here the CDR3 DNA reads TGTGCCAGCAGCTCGCGACAGGGGGCTATGTGGAACACTGAAGCTTTCTTT.

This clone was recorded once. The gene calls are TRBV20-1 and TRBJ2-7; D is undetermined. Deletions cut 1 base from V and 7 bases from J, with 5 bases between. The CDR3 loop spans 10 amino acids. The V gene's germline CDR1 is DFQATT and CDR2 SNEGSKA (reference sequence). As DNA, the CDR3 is TGCAGTGCTAGAGTAGGGGAGCAGTACTTC. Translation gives CSARVGEQYF.

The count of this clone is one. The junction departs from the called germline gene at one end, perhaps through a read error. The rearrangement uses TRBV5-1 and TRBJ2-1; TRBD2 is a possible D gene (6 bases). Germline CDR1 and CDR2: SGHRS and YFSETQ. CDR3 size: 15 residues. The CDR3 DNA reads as TGCGCCAGCTTCTTTGACGGGAGTACCTACGATGAGCAGTTCTTC. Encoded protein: CASFFDGSTYDEQFF.

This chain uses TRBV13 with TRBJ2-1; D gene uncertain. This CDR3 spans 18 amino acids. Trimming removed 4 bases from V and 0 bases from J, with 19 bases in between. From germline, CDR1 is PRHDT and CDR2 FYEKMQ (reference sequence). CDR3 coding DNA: TGTGCCAGCAGCTCCCCGGTAGCACCCCAGAGCTCCTACAATGAGCAGTTCTTC. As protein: CASSSPVAPQSSYNEQFF.

This CDR3 reads CASSMFQVDSSYNEQFF. For the CDR3, the DNA is TGTGCCAGCAGTATGTTTCAGGTGGACAGTTCCTACAATGAGCAGTTCTTC. The chain is built from TRBV27 and TRBJ2-1; perhaps TRBD1 as D (6 bases). The CDR3 totals 17 residues. Germline-derived CDR1 and CDR2 are MNHEY and SMNVEV (reference sequence). V lost 5 bases, J lost 1 base, and 18 bases lay in between.

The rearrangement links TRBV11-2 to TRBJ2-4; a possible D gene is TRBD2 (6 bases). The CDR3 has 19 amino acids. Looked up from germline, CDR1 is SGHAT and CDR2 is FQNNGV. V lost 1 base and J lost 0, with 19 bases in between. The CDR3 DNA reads TGTGCCAGCAGCTTAGTGGGGGGAGTAACACGGCGAGCCAAAAACATTCAGTACTTC. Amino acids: CASSLVGGVTRRAKNIQYF.

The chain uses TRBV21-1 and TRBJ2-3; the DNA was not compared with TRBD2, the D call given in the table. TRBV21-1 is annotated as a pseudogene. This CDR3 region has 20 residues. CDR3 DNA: TGTGCCAGCAGCAAAAGGGGGACTAGCGGGGCCTTGCCTAGCACAGATACGCAGTATTTT. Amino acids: CASSKRGTSGALPSTDTQYF.

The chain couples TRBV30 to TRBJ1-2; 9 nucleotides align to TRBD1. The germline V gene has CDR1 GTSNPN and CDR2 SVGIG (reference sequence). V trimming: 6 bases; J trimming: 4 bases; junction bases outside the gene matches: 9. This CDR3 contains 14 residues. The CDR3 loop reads CACPRQGVGYGYTF. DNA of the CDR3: TGTGCCTGCCCTAGACAGGGGGTTGGCTATGGCTACACCTTC.

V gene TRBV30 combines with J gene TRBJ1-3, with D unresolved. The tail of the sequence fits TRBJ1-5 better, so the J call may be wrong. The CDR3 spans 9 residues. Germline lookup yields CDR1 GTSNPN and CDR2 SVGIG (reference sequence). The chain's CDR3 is CAWSPGQHF. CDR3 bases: TGTGCCTGGAGTCCGGGACAGCATTTT.

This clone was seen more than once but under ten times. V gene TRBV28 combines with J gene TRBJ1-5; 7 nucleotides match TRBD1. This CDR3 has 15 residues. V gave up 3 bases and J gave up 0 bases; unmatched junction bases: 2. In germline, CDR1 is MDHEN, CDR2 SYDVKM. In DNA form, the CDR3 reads TGTGCCAGCAGTTTCGGACAGGATAGCAATCAGCCCCAGCATTTT. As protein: CASSFGQDSNQPQHF. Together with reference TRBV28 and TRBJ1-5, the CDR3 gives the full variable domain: DVKVTQSSRYLVKRTGEKVFLECVQDMDHENMFWYRQDPGLGLRLIYFSYDVKMKEKGDIPEGYSVSREKKERFSLILESASTNQTSMYLCASSFGQDSNQPQHFGDGTRLSIL.

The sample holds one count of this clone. DNA of the CDR3: TGCGCCAGCAGCCAAGATCAGGGGATTGGGTGGGAGCAGTATTTT. Translation gives CASSQDQGIGWEQYF. The genes are TRBV4-3 and TRBJ2-3, with a possible D match to TRBD1 (6 bases). V lost 0 bases to trimming and J lost 11 bases, with 18 bases between them. The CDR3 has 15 residues. Germline loops: CDR1 LGHNA, CDR2 YSLEER.